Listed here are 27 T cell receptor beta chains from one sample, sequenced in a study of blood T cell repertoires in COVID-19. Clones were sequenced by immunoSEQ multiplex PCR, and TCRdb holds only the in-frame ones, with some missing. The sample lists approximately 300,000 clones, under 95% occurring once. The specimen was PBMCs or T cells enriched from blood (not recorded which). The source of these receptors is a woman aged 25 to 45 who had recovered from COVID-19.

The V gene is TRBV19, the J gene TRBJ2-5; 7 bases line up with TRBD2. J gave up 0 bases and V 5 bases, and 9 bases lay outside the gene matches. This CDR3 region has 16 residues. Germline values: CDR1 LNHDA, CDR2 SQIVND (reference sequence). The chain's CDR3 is CASSLESGTYQETQYF. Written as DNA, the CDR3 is TGTGCCAGTAGTCTTGAGAGCGGGACCTACCAAGAGACCCAGTACTTC.

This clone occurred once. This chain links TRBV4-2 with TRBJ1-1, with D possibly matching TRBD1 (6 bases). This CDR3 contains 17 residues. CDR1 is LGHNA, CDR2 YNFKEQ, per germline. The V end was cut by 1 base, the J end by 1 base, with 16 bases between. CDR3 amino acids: CASSQVGGAVGNTEAFF. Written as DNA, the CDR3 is TGTGCCAGCAGCCAAGTGGGGGGGGCCGTCGGGAACACTGAAGCTTTCTTT.

CDR3 nucleotides: TGTGCCAGCTCAGTCGACAGGAACTCCTACGAGCAGTACTTC. Protein product: CASSVDRNSYEQYF. The rearrangement uses TRBV18 and TRBJ2-7, with D maybe TRBD1 (6 bases). Trimming removed 5 bases at V and 0 bases at J, with 11 bases between. Germline CDR1 is KGHSH and CDR2 is LQKENI. This CDR3 spans 14 amino acids. Supplemented by reference TRBV18 and TRBJ2-7, the full variable domain reads NAGVMQNPRHLVRRRGQEARLRCSPMKGHSHVYWYRQLPEEGLKFMVYLQKENIIDESGMPKERFSAEFPKEGPSILRIQQVVRGDSAAYFCASSVDRNSYEQYFGPGTRLTVT.

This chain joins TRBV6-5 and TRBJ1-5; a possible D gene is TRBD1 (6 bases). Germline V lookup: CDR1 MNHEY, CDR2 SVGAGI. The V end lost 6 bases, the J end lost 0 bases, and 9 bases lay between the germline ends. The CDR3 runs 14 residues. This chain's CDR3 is CASRRGNSNQPQHF. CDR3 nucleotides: TGTGCCAGCAGGAGGGGGAATAGCAATCAGCCCCAGCATTTT.

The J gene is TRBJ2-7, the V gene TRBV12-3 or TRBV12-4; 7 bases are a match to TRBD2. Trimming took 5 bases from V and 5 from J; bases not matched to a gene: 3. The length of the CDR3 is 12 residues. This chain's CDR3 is CASSPGLHEQYF. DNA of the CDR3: TGTGCCAGCAGTCCGGGACTACACGAGCAGTACTTC.

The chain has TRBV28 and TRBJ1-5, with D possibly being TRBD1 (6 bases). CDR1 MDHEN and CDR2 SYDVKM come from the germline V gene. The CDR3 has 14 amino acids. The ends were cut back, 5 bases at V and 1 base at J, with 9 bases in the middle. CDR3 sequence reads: CASSPGQSNQPQHF. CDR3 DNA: TGTGCCAGCAGTCCCGGACAGAGCAATCAGCCCCAGCATTTT. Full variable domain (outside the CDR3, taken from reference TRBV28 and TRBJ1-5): DVKVTQSSRYLVKRTGEKVFLECVQDMDHENMFWYRQDPGLGLRLIYFSYDVKMKEKGDIPEGYSVSREKKERFSLILESASTNQTSMYLCASSPGQSNQPQHFGDGTRLSIL.

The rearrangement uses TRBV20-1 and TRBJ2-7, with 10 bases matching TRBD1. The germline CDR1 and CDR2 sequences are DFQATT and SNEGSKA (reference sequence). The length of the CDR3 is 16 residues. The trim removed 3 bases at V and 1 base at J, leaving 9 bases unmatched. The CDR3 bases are TGCAGTGCTAGTAATCCCCGGGACAGGGGTTCCTACGAGCAGTACTTC. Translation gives CSASNPRDRGSYEQYF.

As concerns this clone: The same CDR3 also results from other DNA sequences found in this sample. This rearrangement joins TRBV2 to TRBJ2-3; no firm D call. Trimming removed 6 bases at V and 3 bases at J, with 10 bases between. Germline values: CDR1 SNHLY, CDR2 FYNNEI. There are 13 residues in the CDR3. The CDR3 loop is CASRPQITDTQYF. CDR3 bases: TGTGCCAGCAGACCACAAATAACAGATACGCAGTATTTT.

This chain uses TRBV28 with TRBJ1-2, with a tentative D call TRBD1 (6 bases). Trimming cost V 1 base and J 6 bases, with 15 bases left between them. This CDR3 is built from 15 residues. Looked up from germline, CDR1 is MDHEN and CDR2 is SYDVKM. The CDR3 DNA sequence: TGTGCCAGCAGTTTATTCAGGGCCAGGGGCGATGGCTACACCTTC. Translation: CASSLFRARGDGYTF.

This CDR3 is CASTSGQGVFSTNEKLFF. In DNA, the CDR3 is TGTGCCAGCACCTCGGGACAGGGGGTTTTTTCAACTAATGAAAAACTGTTTTTT. The rearrangement links TRBV28 to TRBJ1-4; 11 nucleotides agree with TRBD1. Trimming at V came to 7 bases and at J to 0 bases, leaving 10 bases not matched to a gene. The CDR3 consists of 18 residues. From germline, CDR1 is MDHEN and CDR2 SYDVKM.

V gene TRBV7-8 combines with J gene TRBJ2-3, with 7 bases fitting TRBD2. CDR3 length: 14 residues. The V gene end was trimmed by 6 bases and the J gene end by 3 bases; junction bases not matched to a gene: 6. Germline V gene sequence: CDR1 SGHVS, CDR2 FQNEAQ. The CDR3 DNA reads TGTGCCAGCAGGGGGGGAGGGCTAACAGATACGCAGTATTTT. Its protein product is CASRGGGLTDTQYF. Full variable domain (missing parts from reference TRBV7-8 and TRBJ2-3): GAGVSQSPRYKVAKRGQDVALRCDPISGHVSLFWYQQALGQGPEFLTYFQNEAQLDKSGLPSDRFFAERPEGSVSTLKIQRTQQEDSAVYLCASRGGGLTDTQYFGPGTRLTVL.

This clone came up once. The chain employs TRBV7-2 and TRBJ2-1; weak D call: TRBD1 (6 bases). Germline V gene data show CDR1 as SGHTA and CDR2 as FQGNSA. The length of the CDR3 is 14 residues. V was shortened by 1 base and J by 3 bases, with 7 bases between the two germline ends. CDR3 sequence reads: CASSLEQGYNEQFF. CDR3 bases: TGTGCCAGCAGCTTAGAACAGGGCTACAATGAGCAGTTCTTC.

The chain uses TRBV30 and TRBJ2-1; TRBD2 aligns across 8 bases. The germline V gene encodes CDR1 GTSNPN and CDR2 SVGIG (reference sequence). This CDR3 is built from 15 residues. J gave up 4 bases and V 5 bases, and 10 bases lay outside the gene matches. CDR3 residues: CAWSRGGNLYNEQFF. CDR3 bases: TGTGCCTGGTCACGCGGGGGGAACCTTTACAATGAGCAGTTCTTC.

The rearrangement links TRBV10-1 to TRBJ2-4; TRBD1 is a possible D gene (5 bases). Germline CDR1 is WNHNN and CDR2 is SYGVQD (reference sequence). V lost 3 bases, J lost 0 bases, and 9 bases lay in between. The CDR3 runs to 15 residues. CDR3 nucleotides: TGCGCCAGCAGTGATGGACACCCAGCCAAAAACATTCAGTACTTC. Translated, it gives CASSDGHPAKNIQYF.

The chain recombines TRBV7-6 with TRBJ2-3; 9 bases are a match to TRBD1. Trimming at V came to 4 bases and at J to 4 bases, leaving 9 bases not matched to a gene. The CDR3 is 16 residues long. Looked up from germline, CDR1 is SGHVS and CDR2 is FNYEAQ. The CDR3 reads CASSSYDRGDADTQYF. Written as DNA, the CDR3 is TGTGCCAGCAGCTCGTACGACAGGGGGGATGCAGATACGCAGTATTTT.

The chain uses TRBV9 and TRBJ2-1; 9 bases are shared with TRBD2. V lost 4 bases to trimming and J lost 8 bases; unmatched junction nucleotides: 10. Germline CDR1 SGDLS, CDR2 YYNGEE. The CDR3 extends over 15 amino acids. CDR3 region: CASSPEPGLADEQFF. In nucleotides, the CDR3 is TGTGCCAGCAGCCCCGAGCCGGGACTAGCCGATGAGCAGTTCTTC.

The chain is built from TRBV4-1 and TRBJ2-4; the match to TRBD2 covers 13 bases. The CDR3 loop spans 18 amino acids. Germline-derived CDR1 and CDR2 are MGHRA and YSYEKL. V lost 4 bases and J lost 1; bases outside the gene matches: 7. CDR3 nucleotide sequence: TGCGCCAGCAGCCCGGGACTAGCGGGAAGTAGGGCCAAAAACATTCAGTACTTC. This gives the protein CASSPGLAGSRAKNIQYF.

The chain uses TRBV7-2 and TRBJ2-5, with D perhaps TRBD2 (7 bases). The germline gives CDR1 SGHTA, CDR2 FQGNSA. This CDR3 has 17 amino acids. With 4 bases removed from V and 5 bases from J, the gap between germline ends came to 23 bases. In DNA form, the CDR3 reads TGTGCCAGCAGCTCCCGGAGCGAATGGGGGGGCCGGGAGACCCAGTACTTC. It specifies CASSSRSEWGGRETQYF.

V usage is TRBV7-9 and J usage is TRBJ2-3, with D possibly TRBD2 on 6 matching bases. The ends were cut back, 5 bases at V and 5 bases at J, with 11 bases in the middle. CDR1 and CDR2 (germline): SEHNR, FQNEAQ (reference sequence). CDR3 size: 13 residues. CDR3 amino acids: CASSPNSGDTQYF. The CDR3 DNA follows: TGTGCCAGCAGCCCCAATAGCGGAGATACGCAGTATTTT. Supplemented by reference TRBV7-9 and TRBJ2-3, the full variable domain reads DTGVSQNPRHKITKRGQNVTFRCDPISEHNRLYWYRQTLGQGPEFLTYFQNEAQLEKSRLLSDRFSAERPKGSFSTLEIQRTEQGDSAMYLCASSPNSGDTQYFGPGTRLTVL.

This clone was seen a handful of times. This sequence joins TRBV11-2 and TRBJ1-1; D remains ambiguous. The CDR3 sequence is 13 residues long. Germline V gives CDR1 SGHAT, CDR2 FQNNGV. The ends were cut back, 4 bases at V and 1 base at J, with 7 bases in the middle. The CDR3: CASSYRENTEAFF. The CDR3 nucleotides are TGTGCCAGCAGCTACCGGGAGAACACTGAAGCTTTCTTT. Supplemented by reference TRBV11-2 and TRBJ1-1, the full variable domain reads EAGVAQSPRYKIIEKRQSVAFWCNPISGHATLYWYQQILGQGPKLLIQFQNNGVVDDSQLPKDRFSAERLKGVDSTLKIQPAKLEDSAVYLCASSYRENTEAFFGQGTRLTVV.

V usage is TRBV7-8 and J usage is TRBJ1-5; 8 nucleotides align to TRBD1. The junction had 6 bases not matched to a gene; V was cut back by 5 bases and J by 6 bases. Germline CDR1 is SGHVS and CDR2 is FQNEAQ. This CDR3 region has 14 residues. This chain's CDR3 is CASSPGQGRQPQHF. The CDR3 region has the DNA TGTGCCAGCAGCCCAGGACAGGGTCGTCAGCCCCAGCATTTT.

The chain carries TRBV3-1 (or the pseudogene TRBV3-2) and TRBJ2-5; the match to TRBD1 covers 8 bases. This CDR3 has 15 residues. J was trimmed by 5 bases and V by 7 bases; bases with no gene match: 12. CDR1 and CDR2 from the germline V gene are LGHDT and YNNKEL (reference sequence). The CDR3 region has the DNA TGTGCCAGCAATACCAACAGGGGGTTATCGGAGACCCAGTACTTC. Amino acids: CASNTNRGLSETQYF.

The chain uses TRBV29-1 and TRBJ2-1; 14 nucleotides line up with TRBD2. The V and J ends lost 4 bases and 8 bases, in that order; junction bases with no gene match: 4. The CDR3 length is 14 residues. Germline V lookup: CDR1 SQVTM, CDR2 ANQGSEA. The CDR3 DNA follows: TGCAGCGTTGCTCCGGGACTAGCGGGAGATGAGCAGTTCTTC. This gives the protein CSVAPGLAGDEQFF.

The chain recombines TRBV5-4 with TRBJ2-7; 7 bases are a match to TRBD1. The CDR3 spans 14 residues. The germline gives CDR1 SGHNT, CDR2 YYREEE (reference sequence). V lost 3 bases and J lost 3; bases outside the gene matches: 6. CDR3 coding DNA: TGTGCCAGCAGCTCCGGGCCAGGGGGCTACGAGCAGTACTTC. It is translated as CASSSGPGGYEQYF.

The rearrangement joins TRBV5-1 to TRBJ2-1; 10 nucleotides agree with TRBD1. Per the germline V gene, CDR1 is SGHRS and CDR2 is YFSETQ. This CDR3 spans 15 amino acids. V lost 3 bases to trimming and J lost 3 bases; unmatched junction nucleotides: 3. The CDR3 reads CASSSGTGDYNEQFF. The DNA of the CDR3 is TGCGCCAGCAGCTCCGGGACAGGGGACTACAATGAGCAGTTCTTC. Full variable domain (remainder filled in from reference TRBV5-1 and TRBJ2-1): KAGVTQTPRYLIKTRGQQVTLSCSPISGHRSVSWYQQTPGQGLQFLFEYFSETQRNKGNFPGRFSGRQFSNSRSEMNVSTLELGDSALYLCASSSGTGDYNEQFFGPGTRLTVL.

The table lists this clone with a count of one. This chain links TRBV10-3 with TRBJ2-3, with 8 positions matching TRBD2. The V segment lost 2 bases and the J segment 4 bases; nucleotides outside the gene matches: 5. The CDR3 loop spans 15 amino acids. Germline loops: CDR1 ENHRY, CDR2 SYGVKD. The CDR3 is CAISESGGPSDTQYF. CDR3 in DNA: TGTGCCATCAGTGAGAGCGGGGGTCCTTCAGATACGCAGTATTTT.

The CDR3 DNA follows: TGTGCCATCAGTGAGTCTGCTGGGGCAAACTTCATGAACACTGAAGCTTTCTTT. This translates into CAISESAGANFMNTEAFF. V usage is TRBV10-3 and J usage is TRBJ1-1, with a possible D match to TRBD1 (5 bases). The CDR3 length is 18 residues. The V end lost 0 bases, the J end lost 0 bases, and 17 bases lay between the germline ends. The germline CDR1 and CDR2 sequences are ENHRY and SYGVKD.